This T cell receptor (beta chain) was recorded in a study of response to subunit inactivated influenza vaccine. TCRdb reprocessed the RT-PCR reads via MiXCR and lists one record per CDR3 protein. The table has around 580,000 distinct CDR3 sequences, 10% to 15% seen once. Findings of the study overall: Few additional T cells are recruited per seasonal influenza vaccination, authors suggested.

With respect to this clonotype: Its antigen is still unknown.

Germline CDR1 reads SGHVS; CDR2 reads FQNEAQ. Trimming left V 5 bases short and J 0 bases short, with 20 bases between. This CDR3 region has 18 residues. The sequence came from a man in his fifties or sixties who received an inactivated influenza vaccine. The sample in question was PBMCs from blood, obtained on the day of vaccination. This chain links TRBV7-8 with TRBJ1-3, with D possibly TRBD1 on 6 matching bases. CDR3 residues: CASSPRTRQDPSGNTIYF. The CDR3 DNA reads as TGTGCCAGCAGCCCACGGACACGACAGGACCCCTCTGGAAACACCATATATTTT.